A selection of T cell receptor beta chains follows, all from one sample in a study of blood T cell repertoires in COVID-19. Produced via immunoSEQ multiplex PCR; TCRdb's table is partial and in-frame only. The table records about 230,000 clones, approximately 90% of them present only once. The sequencing input was PBMCs or T cells enriched from blood (not recorded which). The receptors here all came from a man aged 18 to 35 who had recovered from COVID-19. The CDR3 runs from the conserved cysteine through the conserved F or W. D genes are given only for firm matches. Clone size, where shown, is once, few, many, or a class for clones that have expanded.

v_call	clone_size	j_call	d_call	cdr3_nt	cdr3_aa
TRBV19	.	TRBJ1-5	TRBD1	TGTGCCAGTAGCTGGACAGGGGATAGCAATCAGCCCCAGCATTTT	CASSWTGDSNQPQHF
TRBV2	.	TRBJ1-1	TRBD1	TGTGCCAGCAGTGAATGGGACAGGGGGTTGAACACTGAAGCTTTCTTT	CASSEWDRGLNTEAFF
TRBV6-5	.	TRBJ1-3	.	TGTGCCAGCAGTCCAACAGGGTTCGGAAACACCATATATTTT	CASSPTGFGNTIYF
TRBV28	.	TRBJ1-4	TRBD1	TGTGCCAGCAGTGCTCAGGGCGGGACAGGGATTGAAAAACTGTTTTTT	CASSAQGGTGIEKLFF
TRBV3-1/TRBV3-2	.	TRBJ1-2	.	TGTGCCAGCACCCTAAGGGGTCGCTATGGCTACACCTTC	CASTLRGRYGYTF
TRBV18	.	TRBJ1-1	TRBD1	TGTGCCAGCTCACCACGTAACAAACAGGGGACCAACACTGAAGCTTTCTTT	CASSPRNKQGTNTEAFF
TRBV29-1	.	TRBJ2-5	.	TGCAGCGTTCAACTCGGTAGACAGCCACAAGAGACCCAGTACTTC	CSVQLGRQPQETQYF
TRBV18	.	TRBJ2-3	TRBD2	TGTGCCAGCTCACCCAGACTAGCGGGAGCCACAGATACGCAGTATTTT	CASSPRLAGATDTQYF
TRBV28	.	TRBJ1-4	.	TGTGCCAGCAGTTTAGGTCCAACGTACCCCGGGATCAATGAAAAACTGTTTTTT	CASSLGPTYPGINEKLFF
TRBV5-1	.	TRBJ2-3	TRBD2	TGCGCCAGCAGCCCCGGGACTAGCGGGAGCACAGATACGCAGTATTTT	CASSPGTSGSTDTQYF
TRBV24-1	.	TRBJ1-5	TRBD1	TGTGCCACCAGTGATCAGGGACAGGGGAATCAGCCCCAGCATTTT	CATSDQGQGNQPQHF
TRBV15	once	TRBJ2-1	.	TGTGCCACCAGCAGAGATTATGTGACTTCGATCTTC	CATSRDYVTSIF
TRBV12-3/TRBV12-4	.	TRBJ1-1	.	TGTGCCAGCAGGTCAGTTATGAACACTGAAGCTTTCTTT	CASRSVMNTEAFF
TRBV7-3	once	TRBJ2-1	.	TGTGCCAGCAGCTCGGACTTCACTGAGCAGTTCTTC	CASSSDFTEQFF
TRBV7-3	.	TRBJ2-2	.	TGTGCCAGCAGCCCACGGGAGTCCGGGGAGCTGTTTTTT	CASSPRESGELFF
TRBV18	.	TRBJ2-1	TRBD2	TGTGCCAGCTCACCACTAGCGGGTGCTTACAATGAGCAGTTCTTC	CASSPLAGAYNEQFF
TRBV6-1	.	TRBJ2-5	TRBD2	TGTGCCAGCAGGGAAGGGACTAGCGGGGTAGGAACCCAGTACTTC	CASREGTSGVGTQYF
TRBV14	.	TRBJ1-6	.	TGTGCCAGCAGCCAAGCTCCGGGGTATTCACCCCTCCACTTT	CASSQAPGYSPLHF
TRBV2	.	TRBJ1-5	TRBD1	TGTGCCAGCAGTACCGGGACAGGTGGCAATCAGCCCCAGCATTTT	CASSTGTGGNQPQHF
TRBV11-2	.	TRBJ1-1	TRBD1	TGTGCCAGCAGCTTAGGGGGGACAGGGGTGAACACTGAAGCTTTCTTT	CASSLGGTGVNTEAFF
TRBV29-1	.	TRBJ2-1	.	TGCAGCGTTGTGAGGGACAATGAGCAGTTCTTC	CSVVRDNEQFF
TRBV10-1	.	TRBJ2-1	.	TGCGCCAGCAGTGAGGGCGGGGCCTTCAATGAGCAGTTCTTC	CASSEGGAFNEQFF
TRBV30	.	TRBJ1-4	.	TGTGCCTGGGGGGGACTGCGTAATGAAAAACTGTTTTTT	CAWGGLRNEKLFF
TRBV5-1	once	TRBJ2-2	TRBD2	TGCGCCAGCAGCCAGCGGGGCGCGAACACCGGGGAGCTGTTTTTT	CASSQRGANTGELFF
TRBV13	.	TRBJ1-1	TRBD1	TGTGCCAGCAGGCCAGCGGGGGCAGGGGGATGGAACACTGAAGCTTTCTTT	CASRPAGAGGWNTEAFF
TRBV28	.	TRBJ1-2	TRBD1	TGTGCCAGCAGTGATAGACAGGGCCTCGGCTACACCTTC	CASSDRQGLGYTF
TRBV6-5	.	TRBJ1-1	.	TGTGCCAGCTTAGGGCAGGGGAACACTGAAGCTTTCTTT	CASLGQGNTEAFF
TRBV18	.	TRBJ2-1	.	TGTGCCAGCTCCTCGGGGGATCTAACCTACAATGAGCAGTTCTTC	CASSSGDLTYNEQFF
TRBV6-5	.	TRBJ1-3	TRBD1	TGTGCCAGCACCACCACAGGGGTTGGAAACACCATATATTTT	CASTTTGVGNTIYF